These 3 T cell receptor beta chains came from one sample sequenced in a study of T cell responses to AZD1222 COVID-19 vaccine. Profiled with immunoSEQ multiplex PCR; TCRdb holds only in-frame clones, not every one. The repertoire holds under 95,000 clones, with around nine tenths as singletons. The material sequenced was peripheral blood, taken 28 days after the second AZD1222 dose. The source of these receptors is an adult who received the AZD1222 COVID-19 vaccine.

The rearrangement links TRBV5-4 to TRBJ2-5; 14 bases match TRBD2. The CDR3 runs to 16 residues. Germline V gene sequence: CDR1 SGHNT, CDR2 YYREEE (reference sequence). Trimming at V came to 4 bases and at J to 2 bases, leaving 4 bases not matched to a gene. The CDR3 nucleotides are TGTGCCAGCAGCCCGGGACTAGCGGGGGCACAAGAGACCCAGTACTTC. Its translation is CASSPGLAGAQETQYF.

The chain recombines TRBV7-9 with TRBJ2-5; D not certain. Deletions cut 5 bases from V and 1 base from J, with 14 bases between. Germline CDR1 reads SEHNR; CDR2 reads FQNEAQ (reference sequence). The CDR3 covers 15 residues. The CDR3 sequence: CASSHAATAQETQYF. CDR3 nucleotide sequence: TGTGCCAGCAGCCATGCGGCGACCGCCCAAGAGACCCAGTACTTC.

This chain joins TRBV5-1 and TRBJ1-1; no clear D. Trimming removed 4 bases at V and 2 bases at J, with 6 bases between. CDR1 and CDR2 (germline): SGHRS, YFSETQ. The CDR3 spans 12 residues. In DNA, the CDR3 is TGCGCCAGCAGCACGGTCAACACTGAAGCTTTCTTT. Its translation is CASSTVNTEAFF.